Given below is one T cell receptor (beta chain) in context. Its specificity is unknown. Per the germline V gene, CDR1 is SEHNR and CDR2 is FQNEAQ (reference sequence). The CDR3 spans 14 residues. With V trimmed by 4 bases and J by 14 bases, 9 bases remained unmatched. These data belong to a study of OX40 agonist ivuxolimab in advanced cancers. About the research overall: Eligibility rules accepted prior anti-PD-1, anti-PD-L1 or anti-CTLA-4 therapy, and around 40% had some. One hepatocellular carcinoma and a couple of cutaneous melanoma patients partially responded.

Whole-study results and caveats: Relative to CD4+ cells, CD8+ T cells on average had more expanded clones.

TCRdb's copy holds only in-frame clones and misses some; the assay was immunoSEQ multiplex PCR. The repertoire holds approximately 76,000 clones, with roughly 85% as singletons. The sample was CD4+ or CD8+ T cells sorted from blood, taken in a trial of the OX40 agonist ivuxolimab. The V gene is TRBV7-9, the J gene TRBJ2-1, with TRBD1 identical over 12 bases. This TCR was sampled from an adult with an advanced solid tumor such as melanoma, head and neck, liver or kidney cancer. The CDR3 bases are TGTGCCAGCAGCTCCCGGGACAGGGGGCTTAGTGAGTTCTTC. Amino acid sequence: CASSSRDRGLSEFF.